What follows is one TCR beta chain and its context. Its antigen remains unidentified. The sample is drawn from a study of T cell responses to AZD1222 COVID-19 vaccine. Notes on the study in general: Spike was spanned by vaccine-associated CD4 TCRs, which were dominant at 160-218 and 743-854. Clonal diversity was possibly underestimated, and white British individuals and females predominated among donors.

CDR3 length: 14 amino acids. V lost 0 bases and J lost 0, with 6 bases in between. The germline gives CDR1 MNHEY, CDR2 SVGEGT. TCRdb's table, derived via immunoSEQ multiplex PCR, lists solely in-frame clones and lacks some. The profile shows approximately 82,000 clones, 85% to 95% of them singletons. This sample comprised peripheral blood, obtained on day 0 of AZD1222 vaccination. The TCR originated in an adult in good health. The chain employs TRBV6-2 or TRBV6-3 and TRBJ2-7; D gene ambiguous. Here the CDR3 reads CASSYSVRSYEQYF. CDR3 DNA: TGTGCCAGCAGTTACTCGGTCCGCTCCTACGAGCAGTACTTC.